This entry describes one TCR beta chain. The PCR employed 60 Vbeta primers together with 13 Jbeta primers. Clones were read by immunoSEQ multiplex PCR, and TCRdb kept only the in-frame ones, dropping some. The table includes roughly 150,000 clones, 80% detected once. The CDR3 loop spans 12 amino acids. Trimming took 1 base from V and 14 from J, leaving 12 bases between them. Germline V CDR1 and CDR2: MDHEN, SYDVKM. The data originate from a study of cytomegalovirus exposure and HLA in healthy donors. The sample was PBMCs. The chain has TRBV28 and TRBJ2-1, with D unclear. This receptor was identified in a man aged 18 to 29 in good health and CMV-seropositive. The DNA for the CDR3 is TGTGCCAGCAGTTTATATAGTGGTCAAGAGTTCTTC. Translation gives CASSLYSGQEFF.